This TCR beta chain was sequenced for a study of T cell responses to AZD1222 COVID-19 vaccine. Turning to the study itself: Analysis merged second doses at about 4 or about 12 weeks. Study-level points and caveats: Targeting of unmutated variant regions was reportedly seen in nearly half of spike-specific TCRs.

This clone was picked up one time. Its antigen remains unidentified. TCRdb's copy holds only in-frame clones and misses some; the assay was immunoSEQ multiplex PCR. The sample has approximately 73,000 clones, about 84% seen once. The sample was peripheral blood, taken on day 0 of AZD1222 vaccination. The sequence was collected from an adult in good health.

The CDR3 DNA follows: TGTGCCAGCAGCTTCAGCCCGGGACTAGCTAAAGATACGCAGTATTTT. It codes for CASSFSPGLAKDTQYF. The J gene is TRBJ2-3, the V gene TRBV11-2, with 9 nucleotides matching TRBD2. Trimming at V came to 3 bases and at J to 5 bases, leaving 9 bases not matched to a gene. This CDR3 has 16 residues. Germline lookup yields CDR1 SGHAT and CDR2 FQNNGV.